The clone carrying this T cell receptor (beta chain) was seen at least ten times. Its antigen is undetermined. These data originate in a study of blood T cells in healthy people across ages. With a J-beta primer mix and a sample-barcoded 5' primer, a second PCR ran about 6 to 11 cycles. TCRdb recomputed calls from the 5' RACE reads with MiXCR, one row per CDR3 protein. Seen here are some 860,000 distinct CDR3 sequences, roughly three fifths observed once, and the top ten hold more than 25%. Study results and caveats: Older age coincided with a roughly linear decline in TCR beta diversity per million T cells.

This TCR was sampled from a man between 40 and 49 years old in good health. Material: blood.

In DNA form, the CDR3 reads TGTGCCAGCAGCCGGGGGAGCTCCTACAATGAGCAGTTCTTC. As protein: CASSRGSSYNEQFF. The chain has TRBV27 and TRBJ2-1; maybe TRBD2 (6 bases). The germline CDR1 and CDR2 sequences are MNHEY and SMNVEV (reference sequence). CDR3 length: 14 amino acids. Trimming left V 6 bases short and J 0 bases short, with 9 bases between.